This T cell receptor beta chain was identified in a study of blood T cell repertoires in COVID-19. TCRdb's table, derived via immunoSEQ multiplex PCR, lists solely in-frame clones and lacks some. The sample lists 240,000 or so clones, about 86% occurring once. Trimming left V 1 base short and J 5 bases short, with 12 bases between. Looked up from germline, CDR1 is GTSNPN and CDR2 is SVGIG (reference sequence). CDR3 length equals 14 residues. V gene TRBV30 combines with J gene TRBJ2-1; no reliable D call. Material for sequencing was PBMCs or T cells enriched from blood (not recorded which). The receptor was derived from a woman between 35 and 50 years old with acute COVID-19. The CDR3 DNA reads TGTGCCTGGAGTGGGTATCGAGCCGACAATGAGCAGTTCTTC. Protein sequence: CAWSGYRADNEQFF.